These 27 T cell receptor beta chains were sequenced from one sample in a study of human thymus T cells. Assay: immunoSEQ multiplex PCR; the TCRdb copy retains only in-frame clones and omits some. The sample includes around 120,000 clones, around 94% seen only once; the top ten take more than 0.02%. Thymus was obtained from resections taken during corrective heart surgery. Material: thymus tissue. Receptors originate from a boy under two years old with a congenital heart defect but otherwise immunologically healthy.

The chain couples TRBV6-1 to TRBJ1-1; the match to TRBD1 covers 8 bases. Germline values: CDR1 MNHNS, CDR2 SASEGT. CDR3 length: 14 residues. The J segment lost 4 bases and the V segment lost 4 bases, leaving 5 bases of the junction unmatched. This CDR3 reads CASSGGRGPTEAFF. As DNA, the CDR3 is TGTGCCAGCAGTGGGGGCAGGGGGCCCACTGAAGCTTTCTTT.

V usage is TRBV2 and J usage is TRBJ1-2; D not resolved. This CDR3 region has 12 residues. Germline values: CDR1 SNHLY, CDR2 FYNNEI. The ends were cut back, 7 bases at V and 3 bases at J, with 9 bases in the middle. The CDR3 DNA reads TGTGCCAGCATAGGAGGGCACTATGGCTACACCTTC. It translates to CASIGGHYGYTF.

The rearrangement joins TRBV7-9 to TRBJ1-4; 7 bases align to TRBD1. V shed 1 base and J 7 bases; nucleotides not matched to a gene: 9. The length of the CDR3 is 16 residues. Germline V gene data show CDR1 as SEHNR and CDR2 as FQNEAQ (reference sequence). CDR3 nucleotides: TGTGCCAGCAGCTTAGGATTAGGGGGCGAGGGTGAAAAACTGTTTTTT. Residues: CASSLGLGGEGEKLFF.

The chain carries TRBV15 and TRBJ2-7; D perhaps matches TRBD2 (5 bases). V lost 1 base and J lost 4, with 14 bases in between. In germline, CDR1 is LNHNV, CDR2 YYDKDF (reference sequence). This CDR3 region has 15 residues. CDR3 bases: TGTGCCACCAGCAGAGCGGCCGGACTTCGATACGAGCAGTACTTC. Its protein is CATSRAAGLRYEQYF.

The chain combines TRBV5-1 with TRBJ1-2, with D hard to call. This CDR3 contains 14 residues. Germline V CDR1 and CDR2: SGHRS, YFSETQ. The V gene lost 0 bases and the J gene lost 5 bases, with 11 bases spanning the gap. CDR3 protein: CASSLEEGRYGYTF. The CDR3 DNA reads TGCGCCAGCAGCTTGGAGGAGGGCCGATATGGCTACACCTTC.

With respect to this clone: Other nucleotide sequences from this sample produce the same CDR3. This chain joins TRBV21-1 and TRBJ2-7; the D call in the table, TRBD1, was not verified against the DNA. TRBV21-1 is recorded as a pseudogene. CDR3 length: 13 residues. CDR3 region: CASSRLDRVEQYF. DNA for the CDR3: TGTGCCAGCAGTAGGCTGGACAGGGTCGAGCAGTACTTC.

The chain couples TRBV5-8 to TRBJ2-5; 10 bases match TRBD2. CDR1 is SGHTS and CDR2 is YDEGEE in the germline V gene. After removal of 5 bases from V and 5 bases from J, the junction contained 12 bases not matched to a gene. The CDR3 covers 16 residues. In DNA form, the CDR3 reads TGTGCCAGCAGGAACCTCAGCGGGGGGGCCGGGGAGACCCAGTACTTC. Its translation: CASRNLSGGAGETQYF.

This chain connects TRBV21-1 to TRBJ1-5. TRBV21-1 is a pseudogene locus. The CDR3 has 16 residues. The CDR3 protein is CASSNRGEGARQPQHF. The CDR3 DNA follows: TGTGCCAGCAGCAACAGGGGGGAGGGGGCGCGGCAGCCCCAGCATTTT.

The chain is built from TRBV5-1 and TRBJ1-4, with D tentatively TRBD1 (5 bases). The CDR3 has 18 residues. CDR1 SGHRS and CDR2 YFSETQ come from the germline V gene. Trimming stripped 0 bases from V and 0 bases from J, with 15 bases between. The CDR3 loop is CASSLELGTSTTNEKLFF. The CDR3 nucleotides read TGCGCCAGCAGCTTGGAACTCGGGACGTCAACAACTAATGAAAAACTGTTTTTT.

V is TRBV5-6 and J is TRBJ2-7, with D hard to call. The CDR3 runs 13 residues. V was clipped by 4 bases and J by 2 bases, with 10 bases between them. Germline V lookup: CDR1 SGHDT, CDR2 YYEEEE. CDR3 amino acids: CASSQFGPYEQYF. CDR3 DNA: TGTGCCAGCAGCCAATTTGGCCCCTACGAGCAGTACTTC.

The chain combines TRBV12-2 with TRBJ2-1; the D call of TRBD2 is as the table states it, not checked on the DNA. TRBV12-2 is a pseudogene segment. The CDR3 sequence is 14 residues long. CDR3 sequence: CASRATGGRDEQFF. CDR3 DNA sequence: TGTGCAAGTCGGGCTACGGGGGGCCGCGATGAGCAGTTCTTC.

The chain recombines TRBV5-6 with TRBJ2-3, with 9 bases fitting TRBD2. CDR1 is SGHDT, CDR2 YYEEEE, per germline. The V gene end was trimmed by 6 bases and the J gene end by 6 bases; junction bases not matched to a gene: 14. The CDR3 extends over 16 amino acids. CDR3 bases: TGTGCCAGCATCGGACGAACTAGCGGGCCGCCGGATACGCAGTATTTT. This encodes CASIGRTSGPPDTQYF.

The chain is built from TRBV29-1 and TRBJ1-1, with TRBD1 matching over 8 bases. The J segment lost 1 base and the V segment lost 6 bases, leaving 10 bases of the junction unmatched. This CDR3 region has 15 residues. CDR1 and CDR2 (germline): SQVTM, ANQGSEA. CDR3 coding DNA: TGCAGCGTCCACCAACAGGGGGGAAAGAACACTGAAGCTTTCTTT. Translation: CSVHQQGGKNTEAFF.

In its sample, this clone was seen once. The chain links TRBV6-5 to TRBJ2-2; D is perhaps TRBD2 (5 bases). The germline V and J ends were trimmed by 2 bases and 6 bases, with 10 bases remaining between them. Germline V gene sequence: CDR1 MNHEY, CDR2 SVGAGI. This CDR3 region has 14 residues. The chain's CDR3 is CASSYDEGSGELFF. CDR3 sequence (DNA): TGTGCCAGCAGTTACGATGAGGGATCCGGGGAGCTGTTTTTT.

The chain uses TRBV5-1 and TRBJ2-1; 7 bases match TRBD1. The CDR3 is made up of 15 amino acids. Germline V gene lookup returns CDR1 SGHRS and CDR2 YFSETQ. V shed 1 base, J shed 3 bases, and the junction held 4 bases outside the gene matches. The CDR3 spells CASSLTDRVYNEQFF. CDR3 DNA: TGCGCCAGCAGCTTGACCGACAGGGTCTACAATGAGCAGTTCTTC.

The rearrangement joins TRBV9 to TRBJ1-4, with D unresolved. The CDR3 sequence is 16 residues long. Trimming took off 7 bases at V and 0 bases at J, with 16 bases between the two ends. Germline loops: CDR1 SGDLS, CDR2 YYNGEE. The CDR3 is CASEPFPLATNEKLFF. The CDR3 coding sequence is TGTGCCAGCGAACCATTCCCCCTAGCAACTAATGAAAAACTGTTTTTT.

This rearrangement joins TRBV6-6 to TRBJ2-7; the D gene could be TRBD1 or TRBD2 (5 bases each). With 2 bases removed from V and 3 bases from J, the gap between germline ends came to 14 bases. This CDR3 spans 15 amino acids. Germline-derived CDR1 and CDR2 are MNHNY and SVGAGI (reference sequence). In nucleotides, the CDR3 is TGTGCCAGCAGTTACAATTTGGGGGACGACTACGAGCAGTACTTC. Its translation is CASSYNLGDDYEQYF.

This chain links TRBV19 with TRBJ2-1; tentatively, D is TRBD2 (5 bases). The CDR3 has 18 residues. In germline, CDR1 is LNHDA, CDR2 SQIVND (reference sequence). Trimming took off 7 bases at V and 1 base at J, with 23 bases between the two ends. The CDR3 nucleotides are TGTGCCAGTACCCCGGTCGGCCACCTAGCAGTGTCCTACAATGAGCAGTTCTTC. The encoded protein is CASTPVGHLAVSYNEQFF. The full variable domain, with the rest looked up from reference TRBV19 and TRBJ2-1, is DGGITQSPKYLFRKEGQNVTLSCEQNLNHDAMYWYRQDPGQGLRLIYYSQIVNDFQKGDIAEGYSVSREKKESFPLTVTSAQKNPTAFYLCASTPVGHLAVSYNEQFFGPGTRLTVL.

V and J are TRBV7-3 and TRBJ2-1; D is perhaps TRBD2 (6 bases). CDR3 size: 15 residues. CDR1 and CDR2 from the germline V gene are SGHTA and FQGTGA. The V end lost 2 bases, the J end lost 3 bases, and 11 bases lay between the germline ends. This CDR3 is CASSLASGLYNEQFF. The CDR3 DNA follows: TGTGCCAGCAGCTTAGCCAGCGGGCTCTACAATGAGCAGTTCTTC.

This clone has only one observation. V and J are TRBV5-1 and TRBJ1-1; 7 nucleotides align to TRBD1. The length of the CDR3 is 13 residues. The V gene's germline CDR1 is SGHRS and CDR2 YFSETQ. V dropped 4 bases and J dropped 10; count of bases not matched to a gene: 10. CDR3 residues: CASSVGQPQTAFF. The CDR3 DNA reads as TGCGCCAGCAGCGTGGGACAGCCCCAAACAGCTTTCTTT.

This chain links TRBV6-1 with TRBJ2-7, with 7 bases lining up with TRBD1. The CDR3 is made up of 15 amino acids. V shed 6 bases and J 5 bases; nucleotides not matched to a gene: 13. CDR1 is MNHNS and CDR2 is SASEGT in the germline V gene. The CDR3 spells CASRDNRQGSHEQYF. The CDR3 DNA is TGTGCCAGCAGGGACAACCGACAGGGATCCCACGAGCAGTACTTC.

This clone was seen a single time. The rearrangement uses TRBV7-9 and TRBJ1-6; the D gene is possibly TRBD1 (5 bases). With 1 base removed from V and 5 bases from J, the gap between germline ends came to 12 bases. Germline V lookup: CDR1 SEHNR, CDR2 FQNEAQ (reference sequence). This CDR3 is 16 amino acids long. CDR3: CASSLGSGDHNSPLHF. In DNA, the CDR3 is TGTGCCAGCAGCTTAGGGTCGGGGGACCATAATTCACCCCTCCACTTT. Variable domain in full (rest from reference TRBV7-9 and TRBJ1-6): DTGVSQNPRHKITKRGQNVTFRCDPISEHNRLYWYRQTLGQGPEFLTYFQNEAQLEKSRLLSDRFSAERPKGSFSTLEIQRTEQGDSAMYLCASSLGSGDHNSPLHFGNGTRLTVT.

The V and J genes are TRBV27 and TRBJ1-1; D remains unclear. Deletions cut 5 bases from V and 3 bases from J, with 4 bases between. CDR3 size: 11 residues. In germline, CDR1 is MNHEY, CDR2 SMNVEV (reference sequence). The CDR3 nucleotides read TGTGCCAGCAGTGATTACACTGAAGCTTTCTTT. Encoded protein: CASSDYTEAFF.

This clone was recorded a few times. The chain couples TRBV4-3 to TRBJ1-5; 7 bases map to TRBD1. V dropped 1 base and J dropped 6; count of bases not matched to a gene: 6. The germline V gene encodes CDR1 LGHNA and CDR2 YSLEER. The CDR3 contains 15 residues. The CDR3 loop reads CASSQGLTGTQPQHF. CDR3 nucleotide sequence: TGCGCCAGCAGCCAAGGACTGACAGGGACTCAGCCCCAGCATTTT.

The V gene is TRBV5-1, the J gene TRBJ2-5, with D possibly being TRBD1 (5 bases). The CDR3 spans 13 residues. The V end lost 0 bases, the J end lost 4 bases, and 7 bases lay between the germline ends. Per the germline V gene, CDR1 is SGHRS and CDR2 is YFSETQ. In nucleotides, the CDR3 is TGCGCCAGCAGCTTGGCCAGGGCAGAGACCCAGTACTTC. Translating it yields CASSLARAETQYF.

This chain uses TRBV5-1 with TRBJ2-1, with TRBD2 identical over 7 bases. The CDR3 spans 15 residues. J gave up 6 bases and V 0 bases, and 6 bases lay outside the gene matches. From germline, CDR1 is SGHRS and CDR2 YFSETQ. The CDR3 region is CASSLAGTTFNEQFF. The CDR3 nucleotides read TGCGCCAGCAGCTTGGCCGGGACTACCTTCAATGAGCAGTTCTTC.

The gene calls are TRBV5-1 and TRBJ2-1; a weak D match, TRBD1 (6 bases). V was shortened by 0 bases and J by 4 bases, with 23 bases between the two germline ends. The CDR3 is made up of 19 amino acids. Per germline, CDR1 SGHRS and CDR2 YFSETQ. CDR3 in amino acids: CASSLERTLDPQGYNEQFF. In DNA form, the CDR3 reads TGCGCCAGCAGCTTGGAGCGGACTCTCGATCCCCAGGGGTACAATGAGCAGTTCTTC. The full variable domain, rest sourced from reference TRBV5-1 and TRBJ2-1, is KAGVTQTPRYLIKTRGQQVTLSCSPISGHRSVSWYQQTPGQGLQFLFEYFSETQRNKGNFPGRFSGRQFSNSRSEMNVSTLELGDSALYLCASSLERTLDPQGYNEQFFGPGTRLTVL.